This is a list of T cell receptor beta chains from one sample in a study of T-cell reconstitution after alpha-beta-depleted transplantation in children. From the PCR reads, TCRdb called clonotypes with MiXCR, one entry per CDR3 protein. Of about 230,000 distinct CDR3 sequences in the sample, 9.7% were seen once. Sequencing was performed on PBMCs from the stem cell graft donor, taken from the stem cell graft. Every receptor here comes from a human donor who donated a stem cell graft to a child with SCID. The CDR3 runs from the conserved cysteine through the conserved F or W. The D gene is left open where the match is weak. Clone size appears in some rows only: once, few, many, or a class for an expanded clone.

clone size,D gene,V gene,J gene,CDR3 protein,CDR3 DNA
many,NA,TRBV6-1,TRBJ2-2,CASTPSYTGELFF,TGTGCCAGCACCCCGTCTTACACCGGGGAGCTGTTTTTT
NA,TRBD1,TRBV7-9,TRBJ1-6,CASSSGQVNSPLHF,TGTGCCAGCAGTTCGGGACAGGTCAATTCACCCCTCCACTTT
many,NA,TRBV6-5,TRBJ1-1,CASSIDRGTEAFF,TGTGCCAGCAGTATCGACAGAGGAACTGAAGCTTTCTTT
many,NA,TRBV5-1,TRBJ2-7,CASSPERGNHEQYF,TGCGCCAGCAGCCCAGAACGGGGGAACCACGAGCAGTACTTC
NA,NA,TRBV25-1,TRBJ1-4,CASSEGGIGEKLFF,TGTGCCAGCAGTGAGGGCGGGATTGGTGAAAAACTGTTTTTT
many,TRBD2,TRBV7-2,TRBJ2-3,CASSTSSGGDWVDTQYF,TGTGCCAGCAGCACCTCTAGCGGGGGCGACTGGGTAGATACGCAGTATTTT
many,NA,TRBV5-1,TRBJ2-1,CASSLGGGRSYNEQFF,TGCGCCAGCAGCTTGGGAGGGGGGCGCTCCTACAATGAGCAGTTCTTC
NA,NA,TRBV20-1,TRBJ2-7,CSAGTRNSYEQYF,TGCAGTGCTGGAACCAGGAATTCCTACGAGCAGTACTTC
many,NA,TRBV4-2,TRBJ2-1,CASSQDSNEQFF,TGTGCCAGCAGCCAAGACAGCAATGAGCAGTTCTTC
few,NA,TRBV9,TRBJ2-1,CASSLRQNSYNEQFF,TGTGCCAGCAGCCTCCGACAGAATTCCTACAATGAGCAGTTCTTC
few,TRBD1,TRBV23-1,TRBJ2-1,CASSRTGEATHSHNEQFF,TGCGCCAGCAGTCGCACAGGGGAAGCAACTCATTCCCACAATGAGCAGTTCTTC
few,NA,TRBV12-3/TRBV12-4,TRBJ2-3,CASSLALGQGGSDTQYF,TGTGCCAGCAGTTTAGCGCTGGGCCAGGGGGGGTCCGATACGCAGTATTTT
many,NA,TRBV12-3/TRBV12-4,TRBJ2-7,CASSFRDESSYEQYF,TGTGCCAGCAGTTTCAGGGACGAAAGCTCCTACGAGCAGTACTTC
many,TRBD1,TRBV10-3,TRBJ2-5,CAISELGTGQETQYF,TGTGCCATCAGTGAGCTCGGGACAGGGCAAGAGACCCAGTACTTC
many,NA,TRBV5-1,TRBJ2-7,CASSLVGEYEQYF,TGCGCCAGCAGCTTGGTAGGTGAATACGAGCAGTACTTC
many,TRBD1,TRBV5-1,TRBJ1-2,CASSLIPLGTGNDYGYTF,TGCGCCAGCAGCTTGATACCCCTAGGGACAGGGAACGACTATGGCTACACCTTC
many,NA,TRBV15,TRBJ2-1,CATSRDRVGEQFF,TGTGCCACCAGCAGAGATAGGGTGGGTGAGCAGTTCTTC
many,NA,TRBV15,TRBJ1-1,CATSRREGPLNTEAFF,TGTGCCACCAGCAGACGAGAGGGCCCCTTGAACACTGAAGCTTTCTTT
NA,TRBD1,TRBV20-1,TRBJ1-2,CCAHPPTGQWNYGYTF,TGCTGTGCTCACCCACCTACGGGACAGTGGAACTATGGCTACACCTTC
many,NA,TRBV12-3/TRBV12-4,TRBJ1-1,CASSFGDRNTEAFF,TGTGCCAGCAGTTTTGGGGACCGGAACACTGAAGCTTTCTTT
NA,NA,TRBV20-1,TRBJ1-2,CSARKTGDYGYTF,TGCAGTGCTAGAAAGACGGGTGACTATGGCTACACCTTC
once,NA,TRBV7-2,TRBJ2-5,CASSLQGEGETQYF,TGTGCCAGCAGCCTACAGGGGGAGGGGGAGACCCAGTACTTC
many,TRBD1,TRBV4-1,TRBJ1-6,CASSQIPQGGSPLHF,TGCGCCAGCAGCCAGATTCCACAGGGGGGATCACCCCTCCACTTT
many,TRBD1,TRBV15,TRBJ1-1,CATSRDRGFDTEAFF,TGTGCCACCAGCAGGGACAGGGGCTTCGACACTGAAGCTTTCTTT
many,NA,TRBV5-6,TRBJ1-5,CASSSSGAGGHQPQHF,TGTGCCAGCAGCTCATCGGGGGCTGGGGGGCATCAGCCCCAGCATTTT
many,NA,TRBV7-8,TRBJ2-7,CASSLAGTYEQYF,TGTGCCAGCAGCTTAGCCGGAACCTACGAGCAGTACTTC
many,NA,TRBV2,TRBJ2-2,CATRRGTVNTGELFF,TGTGCCACTAGGAGGGGGACAGTGAACACCGGGGAGCTGTTTTTT
many,NA,TRBV24-1,TRBJ2-5,CATSDTQGFQETQYF,TGTGCCACCAGTGATACTCAGGGATTCCAAGAGACCCAGTACTTC
many,NA,TRBV12-3/TRBV12-4,TRBJ2-3,CASRTVSSTDTQYF,TGTGCCAGTCGGACGGTTTCTAGCACAGATACGCAGTATTTT
many,TRBD2,TRBV9,TRBJ2-1,CASSEAGDRSTLRNEQFF,TGTGCCAGCAGCGAAGCGGGGGACCGATCTACCCTACGCAATGAGCAGTTCTTC
many,TRBD1,TRBV6-5,TRBJ2-1,CASSFRTGMNEQFF,TGTGCCAGCAGTTTTCGGACAGGGATGAATGAGCAGTTCTTC
many,NA,TRBV6-1,TRBJ2-1,CASIGVVGRSSYNEQFF,TGTGCCAGCATAGGGGTAGTTGGCAGATCCTCCTACAATGAGCAGTTCTTC
many,NA,TRBV28,TRBJ1-1,CASSRETLPGTEAFF,TGTGCCAGCAGTCGGGAGACCCTCCCGGGAACTGAAGCTTTCTTT
many,TRBD1,TRBV5-1,TRBJ2-7,CASGPTGEYEQYF,TGCGCCAGCGGACCGACAGGGGAGTACGAGCAGTACTTC
many,TRBD1,TRBV20-1,TRBJ1-2,CSARTGTGYGYTF,TGCAGTGCTAGAACCGGGACAGGCTATGGCTACACCTTC
many,NA,TRBV7-2,TRBJ1-2,CASSAQGQTNSYGYTF,TGTGCCAGCAGCGCCCAAGGACAGACGAATTCCTATGGCTACACCTTC
NA,NA,TRBV20-1,TRBJ1-5,CSALAGARVQPQHF,TGCAGTGCCCTCGCGGGGGCTCGTGTTCAGCCCCAGCATTTT
many,NA,TRBV5-6,TRBJ1-1,CASSLGGRAFF,TGTGCCAGCAGCTTAGGAGGGCGCGCTTTCTTT
NA,NA,TRBV2,TRBJ2-2,CASSRGNRKVDTGELFF,TGTGCCAGCAGCCGGGGCAATAGAAAGGTGGACACCGGGGAGCTGTTTTTT
many,TRBD1,TRBV28,TRBJ1-2,CASSFRGQGYGYTF,TGTGCCAGCAGTTTCCGTGGACAGGGCTATGGCTACACCTTC
many,NA,TRBV29-1,TRBJ1-5,CSVVGTDSNQPQHF,TGCAGCGTTGTGGGGACCGATAGCAATCAGCCCCAGCATTTT
many,TRBD1,TRBV5-1,TRBJ1-5,CASSLGDRGNQPQHF,TGCGCCAGCAGCTTGGGGGACAGGGGCAATCAGCCCCAGCATTTT
many,TRBD1,TRBV5-1,TRBJ2-7,CASSLGYRGEYEQYF,TGCGCCAGCAGCTTGGGTTACAGGGGCGAATACGAGCAGTACTTC
many,NA,TRBV28,TRBJ1-1,CASRGRNTEAFF,TGTGCCAGCAGGGGGAGGAACACTGAAGCTTTCTTT
many,NA,TRBV20-1,TRBJ2-3,CSARDSVLRDTQYF,TGCAGTGCTAGAGATTCGGTCCTTAGGGATACGCAGTATTTT